The following is a T cell receptor (beta chain) sequence with its context. This clone showed up just once. Its antigen is not yet known. No base quality information exists; no much larger clone differs at one position. Deletion took 5 bases off V and 4 bases off J, with a span of 20 bases between the germline ends. From the cysteine up to the phenylalanine, the CDR3 has a length of 17 residues. Just the 51-base CDR3 DNA is kept, in frame starting at base 1. The CDR1 and CDR2 encoded by the germline V gene are MDHEN and SYDVKM. Through the immunoSEQ TRB Survey service, multiplex V and J primers were used to amplify rearranged CDR3 beta regions from genomic DNA. Survey-level sequencing depth of up to 500,000 reads per sample was used to keep depth equal across samples. The libraries were purified, combined into pools and sequenced with Illumina technology. Per the source publication's procedure: immunoSEQ online tools were used for productive clonality, sample overlap, pairwise scatters, CDR3 beta length, V/D/J gene usage and productiveness. Calculated diversity was defined as the number of unique rearrangements divided by total templates times 100, and Shannon and Simpson indices were additionally computed. Principal component analysis was performed on Z-score normalized data with the R prcomp function and the ggbiplot package. Morisita's index was used to measure clonal overlap between blood and rectum within each subject. TCRdb took over this immuneACCESS table, retaining in-frame rearrangements with V and J assigned. Such tables are incomplete; in checked studies, under half of the missing clones stem from an unresolved V gene, and the remainder is unexplained. V, J and clone size are those of that table, while D and trimming were read from the DNA. The sample table holds approximately 38,000 clones, of which roughly 70% were seen once. The ten largest clones represent less than 10% of the sample.

This sample is part of a study of pediatric ulcerative colitis (dated by TCRdb to the late 2010s). Describing the broader study: Of the ulcerative colitis patients, about 7 had pancolitis and two had left-sided colitis, and histology in every patient was consistent with ulcerative colitis. Using the Pediatric Ulcerative Colitis Activity Index, a couple of patients were classed as having mild disease, several as having moderate disease and three as having acute severe colitis. About 10 newly diagnosed, treatment-naive pediatric ulcerative colitis patients and four non-IBD control children each provided paired blood and rectal samples.

Overall study results and their limits: The healthy control group was small, consisting of only four individuals. Because repertoires were derived from total lymphocyte DNA, patterns in rare subsets such as regulatory T cells may not have been reflected. For technical reasons, the blood samples of a couple of patients yielded substantially fewer templates, so those samples were excluded from the blood-rectal overlap analysis. Controls, mild-moderate and acute severe colitis patients were separated by rectal repertoire features, and reduced rectal diversity due to clonal expansions was observed in acute severe colitis. T cells from blood may have been included in the rectal pinch biopsies, particularly in patients with overt colitis. Two rectal CDR3 clonotypes were present in all ulcerative colitis patients and in none of the controls. Autologous blood-rectal clonal overlap was significantly higher in ulcerative colitis patients than in controls, suggesting increased T cell trafficking to inflamed tissue.

One to two pinch biopsies were taken from the rectum for research during colonoscopy. Ulcerative colitis patients had received no immunosuppressive medication before the diagnostic colonoscopy. Rectal biopsies were digested with proteinase K before DNA isolation. The Wizard kit (Promega) was used to extract genomic DNA from both blood and intestinal samples. This receptor was obtained from a boy younger than 18 with severe ulcerative colitis. The chain was built from TRBV28 and TRBJ1-4; the D gene is perhaps TRBD1, from 5 matching bases. Sequencing used gut tissue. The sequenced DNA is TGTGCCAGCAGTGACTCCGGGACGAAGGGGTATAATGAAAAACTGTTTTTT. It is translated as CASSDSGTKGYNEKLFF.